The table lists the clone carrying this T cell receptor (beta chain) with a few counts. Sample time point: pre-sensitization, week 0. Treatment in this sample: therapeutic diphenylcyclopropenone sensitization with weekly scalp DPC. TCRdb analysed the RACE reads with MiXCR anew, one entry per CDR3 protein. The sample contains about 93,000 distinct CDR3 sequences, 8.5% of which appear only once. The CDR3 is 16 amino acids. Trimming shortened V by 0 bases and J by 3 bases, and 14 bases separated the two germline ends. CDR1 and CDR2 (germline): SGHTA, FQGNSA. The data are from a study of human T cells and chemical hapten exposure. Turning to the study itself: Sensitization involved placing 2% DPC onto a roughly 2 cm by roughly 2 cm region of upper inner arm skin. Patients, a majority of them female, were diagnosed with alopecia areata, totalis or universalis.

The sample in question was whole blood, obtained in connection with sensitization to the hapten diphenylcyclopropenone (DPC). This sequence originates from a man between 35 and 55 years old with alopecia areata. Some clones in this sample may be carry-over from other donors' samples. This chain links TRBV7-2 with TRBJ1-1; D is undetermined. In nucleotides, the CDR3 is TGTGCCAGCAGCTTAGCTCCGGCAGAATCCTACACTGAAGCTTTCTTT. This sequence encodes CASSLAPAESYTEAFF.